A single T cell receptor (gamma chain) is shown here with its context. Its antigen target is currently unknown. With only one base between it and a far larger clone, this is likely a read error. The data belong to a study of gammadelta T cells in human blood (dated by TCRdb to the early 2020s). On the study overall, not on this receptor specifically: According to the study, polyclonal expansion of innate gamma-delta T cells right after birth appeared to be driven by microbial exposure.

Library prep was done by RT-PCR. Reads for this sample came from an Illumina MiSeq. After TCRdb called clones again from the public reads with CATT, rows with identical DNA were merged. In all, the sample holds around 470 gamma-chain clones, and under 8.5% of those were seen once. The ten largest account for about 16% of the sample. V ends up 6 bases short and J 0 bases short, with an unmatched junction base count of 1. The germline V gene gives CDR1 as EGSTGY and CDR2 as YDSYTSSV. The CDR3, cysteine through phenylalanine, is 13 amino acids long. The entry retains the CDR3 DNA only, 39 bases that are in frame from base 1.

This clonotype was sampled from a human fetus. Source material: non-Vgamma9Vdelta2 gamma-delta T cells from fetal blood. This receptor chain uses TRGV4 and TRGJP1. The DNA sequence is as follows: TGTGCCACCTGGAATACCACTGGTTGGTTCAAGATATTT. This is translated as CATWNTTGWFKIF.